This entry lists 26 T cell receptor beta chains sequenced from one sample in a study of chemoradiotherapy in HPV16-positive cancers. Profiling relied on immunoSEQ multiplex PCR, and the TCRdb table lists in-frame clones only, not all of them. The sample gives tens of thousands of clones, 86% of which show up once; roughly 2.2% is in the top ten. The sequences come from blood, collected from a patient who underwent chemoradiotherapy. The source is a human donor with HPV-associated anogenital cancer.

CDR3 residues: CASSVTTTSSGNTIYF. The CDR3 coding sequence is TGTGCCAGCAGCGTCACCACCACGAGCTCTGGAAACACCATATATTTT. The chain has TRBV9 and TRBJ1-3; D uncertain. This CDR3 is 16 amino acids long. V lost 2 bases and J 0 bases, leaving 12 bases between the germline ends. Germline-derived CDR1 and CDR2 are SGDLS and YYNGEE. Based on the CDR3 plus reference TRBV9 and TRBJ1-3, the full variable domain is DSGVTQTPKHLITATGQRVTLRCSPRSGDLSVYWYQQSLDQGLQFLIQYYNGEERAKGNILERFSAQQFPDLHSELNLSSLELGDSALYFCASSVTTTSSGNTIYFGEGSWLTVV.

The CDR3 region is CASSQDTQGFGPQYF. DNA for the CDR3: TGTGCCAGCAGCCAAGATACACAGGGTTTCGGACCGCAGTATTTT. The J gene is TRBJ2-3, the V gene TRBV6-5, with D possibly being TRBD1 (6 bases). The CDR3 extends over 15 amino acids. Trimming pared 6 bases from V and 10 bases from J, leaving 23 bases between. The germline CDR1 and CDR2 sequences are MNHEY and SVGAGI.

This chain connects TRBV2 to TRBJ1-1, with no clear D. Germline CDR1 reads SNHLY; CDR2 reads FYNNEI. The CDR3 totals 13 residues. The V gene lost 6 bases and the J gene lost 3 bases, with 11 bases spanning the gap. The CDR3 DNA sequence: TGTGCCAGCAGCGATAGGGTCCACACTGAAGCTTTCTTT. Its protein product is CASSDRVHTEAFF.

J is TRBJ2-5 and V is TRBV28; D is unclear. The V and J ends lost 3 bases and 1 base respectively, with 12 bases between them. The CDR3 length is 15 residues. Germline CDR1 MDHEN, CDR2 SYDVKM. Written as DNA, the CDR3 is TGTGCCAGCAGTTTGGGTAGATGGCCCCAAGAGACCCAGTACTTC. Protein sequence: CASSLGRWPQETQYF.

The chain uses TRBV5-1 and TRBJ1-1; D remains unclear. The CDR3 is 13 residues long. The germline V gene has CDR1 SGHRS and CDR2 YFSETQ. Between the trimmed V and J ends, which lost 6 bases and 1 base, there was a span of 10 bases. CDR3 DNA: TGCGCCAGCAATGGGCAAGAGAACACTGAAGCTTTCTTT. It is translated as CASNGQENTEAFF.

This clone was seen a handful of times. This chain joins TRBV19 and TRBJ1-5; 8 bases match TRBD1. Germline lookup yields CDR1 LNHDA and CDR2 SQIVND (reference sequence). This CDR3 region has 13 residues. V lost 5 bases and J lost 7; bases outside the gene matches: 4. This CDR3 is CASSPGGRQPQHF. CDR3 bases: TGTGCCAGTAGTCCAGGGGGCAGACAGCCCCAGCATTTT.

This clone was found once. V usage is TRBV28 and J usage is TRBJ1-5; D ambiguous. Trimming removed 9 bases from V and 6 bases from J, with 12 bases in between. Germline V gene lookup returns CDR1 MDHEN and CDR2 SYDVKM. The CDR3 runs to 12 residues. The CDR3 loop reads CASIGSGQPQHF. The CDR3 bases are TGTGCCAGTATCGGGTCGGGTCAGCCCCAGCATTTT.

This chain links TRBV5-8 with TRBJ2-7; D might be TRBD1 (6 bases). Trimming cost V 4 bases and J 4 bases, with 9 bases left between them. Germline V lookup: CDR1 SGHTS, CDR2 YDEGEE. The length of the CDR3 is 12 residues. The CDR3 DNA reads TGTGCCAGCAGCATCACAGGGTACGAGCAGTACTTC. Translation gives CASSITGYEQYF.

CDR3 in amino acids: CASSAYRDTQYF. As DNA, the CDR3 is TGTGCCAGCAGTGCCTATCGGGATACGCAGTATTTT. The rearrangement joins TRBV27 to TRBJ2-3, with D unclear. V was cut by 5 bases and J by 6 bases, with 9 bases left in between. The CDR3 spans 12 residues. The germline V gene encodes CDR1 MNHEY and CDR2 SMNVEV (reference sequence).

The chain has TRBV15 and TRBJ1-1; D remains ambiguous. V was clipped by 0 bases and J by 4 bases, with 15 bases between them. From germline, CDR1 is LNHNV and CDR2 YYDKDF (reference sequence). There are 16 residues in the CDR3. The CDR3 nucleotides are TGTGCCACCAGCAGAGACCCCCTGGGGTCTGGCACTGAAGCTTTCTTT. Translated: CATSRDPLGSGTEAFF.

The chain has TRBV5-1 and TRBJ2-7; TRBD1 matches at 7 bases. The CDR3 runs to 12 residues. V dropped 4 bases and J dropped 7; count of bases not matched to a gene: 5. Looked up from germline, CDR1 is SGHRS and CDR2 is YFSETQ. CDR3 sequence: CASSLDRDEQYF. The DNA for the CDR3 is TGCGCCAGCAGCCTAGACAGGGATGAGCAGTACTTC.

The sample holds one count of this clone. The chain joins TRBV18 to TRBJ2-3; TRBD2 matches at 8 bases. This CDR3 region has 15 residues. Germline assignment: CDR1 KGHSH and CDR2 LQKENI. V shed 3 bases, J shed 2 bases, and the junction held 4 bases outside the gene matches. CDR3 nucleotide sequence: TGTGCCAGCTCACCCATAGCGGGAACCACAGATACGCAGTATTTT. Translating gives CASSPIAGTTDTQYF.

J is TRBJ2-3 and V is TRBV27; possible D gene TRBD2, 6 bases. The CDR3 spans 13 residues. Trimming cost V 5 bases and J 5 bases, with 11 bases left between them. CDR1 is MNHEY and CDR2 is SMNVEV in the germline V gene (reference sequence). The CDR3 is CASSTGLLDTQYF. Here the CDR3 DNA reads TGTGCCAGCAGTACGGGACTTTTAGATACGCAGTATTTT.

The chain links TRBV9 to TRBJ1-5; D not resolved. Germline loops: CDR1 SGDLS, CDR2 YYNGEE. CDR3 length: 14 residues. V lost 2 bases to trimming and J lost 9 bases, with 15 bases between them. CDR3 sequence reads: CASSVGYGDAPQHF. CDR3 DNA sequence: TGTGCCAGCAGCGTCGGCTACGGAGATGCGCCCCAGCATTTT.

The chain links TRBV19 to TRBJ2-3, with TRBD2 identical over 9 bases. The CDR3 is made up of 17 amino acids. V was pared by 1 base and J by 0 bases, with 5 bases of the junction left unmatched. From germline, CDR1 is LNHDA and CDR2 SQIVND (reference sequence). CDR3 sequence (DNA): TGTGCCAGTAGTATAGTGGCAGCGGGGGGCAGCACAGATACGCAGTATTTT. The encoded protein is CASSIVAAGGSTDTQYF. The full variable domain, rest sourced from reference TRBV19 and TRBJ2-3, is DGGITQSPKYLFRKEGQNVTLSCEQNLNHDAMYWYRQDPGQGLRLIYYSQIVNDFQKGDIAEGYSVSREKKESFPLTVTSAQKNPTAFYLCASSIVAAGGSTDTQYFGPGTRLTVL.

The chain links TRBV10-2 to TRBJ1-5, with 9 bases that match TRBD1. CDR3 length equals 15 residues. In germline, CDR1 is WSHSY, CDR2 SAAADI. The V segment lost 1 base and the J segment 7 bases; nucleotides outside the gene matches: 5. The CDR3 DNA reads as TGCGCCAGCAGTGAGTGGACAGGGGATAGACAGCCCCAGCATTTT. Its translation: CASSEWTGDRQPQHF.

This chain connects TRBV7-9 to TRBJ1-1; D call uncertain. CDR3 length equals 15 residues. The ends were cut back, 1 base at V and 0 bases at J, with 9 bases in the middle. Germline V gives CDR1 SEHNR, CDR2 FQNEAQ (reference sequence). The CDR3, as DNA: TGTGCCAGCAGCTTAGGAAGGGTAATGAACACTGAAGCTTTCTTT. This sequence encodes CASSLGRVMNTEAFF.

The chain uses TRBV28 and TRBJ1-2, with 7 nucleotides matching TRBD1. CDR3 size: 16 residues. J gave up 1 base and V 8 bases, and 13 bases lay outside the gene matches. The germline V gene has CDR1 MDHEN and CDR2 SYDVKM. CDR3 DNA: TGTGCCAGCTCGAAGGGGGCAGGCCCCGTTAACTATGGCTACACCTTC. This sequence encodes CASSKGAGPVNYGYTF.

This rearrangement joins TRBV5-1 to TRBJ2-7, with D maybe TRBD1 (6 bases). This CDR3 comprises 14 residues. Germline CDR1 reads SGHRS; CDR2 reads YFSETQ. Trimming stripped 0 bases from V and 6 bases from J, with 13 bases between. For the CDR3, the DNA is TGCGCCAGCAGCTTGGATTTGACAGGCTCCGAGCAGTACTTC. Amino acid sequence: CASSLDLTGSEQYF.

The chain uses TRBV5-1 and TRBJ2-3, with D hard to call. The CDR3 sequence is 14 residues long. From germline, CDR1 is SGHRS and CDR2 YFSETQ. The V end lost 4 bases, the J end lost 6 bases, and 15 bases lay between the germline ends. In nucleotides, the CDR3 is TGCGCCAGCAGCCCCGATACGAGTTGGGATACGCAGTATTTT. It translates to CASSPDTSWDTQYF.

This clone occurred a few times. The chain employs TRBV7-9 and TRBJ2-7; TRBD2 matches 7 bases. V was clipped by 5 bases and J by 1 base; unmatched bases: 5. Germline CDR1 and CDR2: SEHNR and FQNEAQ (reference sequence). The CDR3 has 14 amino acids. As DNA, the CDR3 is TGTGCCAGCAGCCCATGGGGGGGATCCTACGAGCAGTACTTC. Translation gives CASSPWGGSYEQYF.

The V and J genes are TRBV9 and TRBJ1-3; 8 bases line up with TRBD1. This CDR3 has 13 amino acids. The germline V gene encodes CDR1 SGDLS and CDR2 YYNGEE. V was pared by 7 bases and J by 4 bases, with 4 bases of the junction left unmatched. CDR3 in amino acids: CASGGDRGNTIYF. For the CDR3, the DNA is TGTGCCAGCGGTGGGGACAGGGGAAACACCATATATTTT.

The chain has TRBV15 and TRBJ1-2, with D unresolved. Germline CDR1 and CDR2: LNHNV and YYDKDF (reference sequence). V lost 3 bases, J lost 5 bases, and 13 bases lay in between. This CDR3 spans 14 amino acids. The chain's CDR3 is CATSSLQRIYGYTF. CDR3 sequence (DNA): TGTGCCACCAGCAGCTTACAGCGAATATATGGCTACACCTTC.

The rearrangement joins TRBV10-3 to TRBJ2-3; 7 positions match TRBD2. Germline CDR1 reads ENHRY; CDR2 reads SYGVKD. The CDR3 covers 16 residues. V shed 6 bases, J shed 2 bases, and the junction held 11 bases outside the gene matches. The chain's CDR3 is CAISPGGLPTTDTQYF. The CDR3, as DNA: TGTGCCATCAGCCCGGGAGGCCTACCCACCACAGATACGCAGTATTTT.

The rearrangement uses TRBV11-2 and TRBJ2-2; 8 bases match TRBD1. CDR1 and CDR2 (germline): SGHAT, FQNNGV. Germline trimming cut 4 bases from V and 6 bases from J; bases unmatched to any gene: 7. The CDR3 spans 15 residues. Here the CDR3 DNA reads TGTGCCAGCAGCTCGCCGGGACAGGTGTCCGGGGAGCTGTTTTTT. It codes for CASSSPGQVSGELFF.

The sample holds one count of this clone. The gene calls are TRBV28 and TRBJ1-1; no clear D gene. The CDR3 has 12 amino acids. Germline-derived CDR1 and CDR2 are MDHEN and SYDVKM. Trimming pared 3 bases from V and 10 bases from J, leaving 12 bases between. In nucleotides, the CDR3 is TGTGCCAGCAGTTTGTACGGCTCGGGAGCTTTCTTT. Amino acids: CASSLYGSGAFF.